The 20 T cell receptor beta chains listed next were all sequenced from one sample in a study of a mutant IDH1 vaccine in newly diagnosed glioma. Documented time point: week 23, last vaccination. The study gave 300 ug of mutant IDH1 20-mer peptide per vaccine dose, with topical imiquimod. This table comes from immunoSEQ multiplex PCR, and its TCRdb copy is limited to in-frame clones, with some not included. Here the sample spans tens of thousands of clones, about 89% being singletons. No antigen has been assigned to these receptors. Sequencing was performed on PBMCs, taken from a glioma patient whose treatment included an IDH1 peptide vaccine. The source of these receptors is a man aged 35 to 55 with glioma.

The rearrangement joins TRBV6-1 to TRBJ2-2, with 7 bases aligning to TRBD1. The length of the CDR3 is 18 residues. Looked up from germline, CDR1 is MNHNS and CDR2 is SASEGT. Trimming cost V 2 bases and J 0 bases; bases outside gene matches: 9. For the CDR3, the DNA is TGTGCCAGCAGTGAACCGAGTCCCGGGACAGCGAACACCGGGGAGCTGTTTTTT. The encoded protein is CASSEPSPGTANTGELFF.

This chain connects TRBV19 to TRBJ1-3; weak D call: TRBD1 (6 bases). The CDR3 consists of 14 residues. Trimming took off 3 bases at V and 2 bases at J, with 8 bases between the two ends. Germline CDR1 reads LNHDA; CDR2 reads SQIVND (reference sequence). CDR3 sequence (DNA): TGTGCCAGTAGTATCAGGGGAGCTGGAAACACCATATATTTT. It translates to CASSIRGAGNTIYF.

The chain links TRBV4-3 to TRBJ2-7, with 12 bases lining up with TRBD2. Trimming at V came to 5 bases and at J to 2 bases, leaving 13 bases not matched to a gene. Per germline, CDR1 LGHNA and CDR2 YSLEER. The CDR3 loop spans 18 amino acids. CDR3 bases: TGCGCCAGCAGCGTCCACTCGGGACTAGCGGGTCGCACCTACGAGCAGTACTTC. The encoded protein is CASSVHSGLAGRTYEQYF.

The chain recombines TRBV4-1 with TRBJ2-7, with D uncertain. The CDR3 loop spans 15 amino acids. V was clipped by 1 base and J by 5 bases, with 15 bases between them. Germline V gene sequence: CDR1 MGHRA, CDR2 YSYEKL. The CDR3 DNA follows: TGCGCCAGCAGCCAAGGAGGCTCTAGAATCCACGAGCAGTACTTC. Translating gives CASSQGGSRIHEQYF.

The chain combines TRBV15 with TRBJ1-2; D remains unclear. CDR1 is LNHNV and CDR2 is YYDKDF in the germline V gene (reference sequence). The CDR3 has 15 amino acids. Trimming removed 0 bases from V and 4 bases from J, with 12 bases in between. In DNA form, the CDR3 reads TGTGCCACCAGCAGAGATAAGGGCCGAACCTATGGCTACACCTTC. Encoded protein: CATSRDKGRTYGYTF.

The rearrangement joins TRBV7-2 to TRBJ2-2, with D uncertain. This CDR3 is built from 13 residues. V was shortened by 5 bases and J by 7 bases, with 11 bases between the two germline ends. Germline CDR1 SGHTA, CDR2 FQGNSA. This chain's CDR3 is CASSPPWDGELFF. CDR3 DNA: TGTGCCAGCAGCCCTCCTTGGGACGGGGAGCTGTTTTTT.

Comment on this clone: A read error may produce the germline difference seen at one junction end. The V gene is TRBV5-1, the J gene TRBJ2-6, with 8 bases that match TRBD2. Germline-derived CDR1 and CDR2 are SGHRS and YFSETQ. This CDR3 is built from 16 residues. The CDR3 nucleotides are TGCGCCAGCAGCCCGGGGGGGACCTCTGTGGCCAACGTCCTGACTTTC. It is translated as CASSPGGTSVANVLTF.

Of note for this clone: One junction end disagrees with the germline gene, perhaps due to a read error. This chain connects TRBV10-3 to TRBJ2-2; 16 bases line up with TRBD2. The germline CDR1 and CDR2 sequences are ENHRY and SYGVKD. The CDR3 loop spans 15 amino acids. CDR3 amino acids: CAISDRGLAGGGLFF. CDR3 bases: TGTGCCATCAGTGACCGGGGACTAGCGGGAGGGGGGCTGTTTTTT.

The chain links TRBV5-6 to TRBJ1-4; TRBD1 matches at 7 bases. Germline CDR1 and CDR2: SGHDT and YYEEEE. The ends lost 4 bases at V and 7 bases at J; junction bases unmatched: 7. CDR3 length equals 14 residues. CDR3 DNA: TGTGCCAGCAGCCCCCAGGGGGTATTTGAAAAACTGTTTTTT. Its protein is CASSPQGVFEKLFF.

The chain couples TRBV28 to TRBJ1-5, with D perhaps matching TRBD1 (5 bases). The V end lost 6 bases, the J end lost 2 bases, and 14 bases lay between the germline ends. CDR1 and CDR2 (germline): MDHEN, SYDVKM. The CDR3 is made up of 15 amino acids. The CDR3, as DNA: TGTGCCAGCAGCTGGGCCGGGGGTCGCAATCAGCCCCAGCATTTT. As protein: CASSWAGGRNQPQHF.

The chain uses TRBV5-1 and TRBJ1-4, with D hard to call. Germline-derived CDR1 and CDR2 are SGHRS and YFSETQ. The V end was cut by 2 bases, the J end by 0 bases, with 8 bases between. The CDR3 covers 15 residues. This chain's CDR3 is CASSFGYATNEKLFF. In nucleotides, the CDR3 is TGCGCCAGCAGCTTCGGATATGCAACTAATGAAAAACTGTTTTTT.

This rearrangement joins TRBV21-1 to TRBJ2-5; the listed D gene, TRBD2, was not tested against the DNA. TRBV21-1 is an annotated pseudogene. The CDR3 covers 16 residues. The CDR3 is CASSPRPSDGGETQYF. CDR3 nucleotides: TGTGCCAGCAGCCCCAGACCTTCTGACGGGGGGGAGACCCAGTACTTC.

J is TRBJ2-2 and V is TRBV5-1; D is ambiguous. V gave up 1 base and J gave up 1 base, with 8 bases separating them. The CDR3 has 15 amino acids. The germline CDR1 and CDR2 sequences are SGHRS and YFSETQ. The DNA for the CDR3 is TGCGCCAGCAGCTTGTGGCCCGAGAACACCGGGGAGCTGTTTTTT. The encoded protein is CASSLWPENTGELFF. Using reference TRBV5-1 and TRBJ2-2 for the parts outside the CDR3, the full variable domain is KAGVTQTPRYLIKTRGQQVTLSCSPISGHRSVSWYQQTPGQGLQFLFEYFSETQRNKGNFPGRFSGRQFSNSRSEMNVSTLELGDSALYLCASSLWPENTGELFFGEGSRLTVL.

This chain joins TRBV6-6 and TRBJ2-1, with D perhaps TRBD2 (6 bases). From germline, CDR1 is MNHNY and CDR2 SVGAGI (reference sequence). Deletions cut 6 bases from V and 1 base from J, with 10 bases between. This CDR3 is 14 amino acids long. CDR3 region: CASSQGLSYNEQFF. The CDR3 region has the DNA TGTGCCAGCAGCCAGGGACTGTCCTACAATGAGCAGTTCTTC.

In its sample, this clone was seen a few times. The chain combines TRBV2 with TRBJ2-1; D call uncertain. CDR3 size: 15 residues. In germline, CDR1 is SNHLY, CDR2 FYNNEI. Trimming removed 2 bases from V and 5 bases from J, with 13 bases in between. CDR3 in amino acids: CASSERSTSNNEQFF. The CDR3 DNA reads as TGTGCCAGCAGTGAACGGAGTACATCTAACAATGAGCAGTTCTTC.

The chain uses TRBV10-3 and TRBJ1-4; a possible D gene is TRBD1 (5 bases). The CDR3 has 13 residues. V lost 9 bases and J lost 5, with 13 bases in between. Germline V gene data show CDR1 as ENHRY and CDR2 as SYGVKD. CDR3 region: CAISNRTNEKLFF. The CDR3 bases are TGTGCCATATCTAACAGGACGAATGAAAAACTGTTTTTT.

The gene calls are TRBV6-6 and TRBJ1-2, with TRBD1 as a possible D gene (6 bases). Germline-derived CDR1 and CDR2 are MNHNY and SVGAGI (reference sequence). Trimming left V 6 bases short and J 2 bases short, with 13 bases between. This CDR3 has 14 amino acids. The CDR3 region is CASRPGTTNYGYTF. DNA of the CDR3: TGTGCCAGCAGGCCCGGGACAACCAACTATGGCTACACCTTC.

V usage is TRBV5-1 and J usage is TRBJ2-5; unclear D gene. This CDR3 is 11 amino acids long. Germline assignment: CDR1 SGHRS and CDR2 YFSETQ. The V end was cut by 5 bases, the J end by 2 bases, with 4 bases between. The CDR3 loop reads CASRAQETQYF. CDR3 coding DNA: TGCGCCAGCAGAGCACAAGAGACCCAGTACTTC.

The gene calls are TRBV6-5 and TRBJ2-1; no definite D call. Deletions cut 2 bases from V and 0 bases from J, with 11 bases between. CDR1 and CDR2 from the germline V gene are MNHEY and SVGAGI. The CDR3 runs to 16 residues. The CDR3 region has the DNA TGTGCCAGCAGTTACATGGGCCGGAGCTCCTACAATGAGCAGTTCTTC. Translated: CASSYMGRSSYNEQFF.

The chain is built from TRBV5-6 and TRBJ2-2; maybe TRBD2 (7 bases). V dropped 2 bases and J dropped 8 bases, with 13 bases sitting between them. This CDR3 spans 14 amino acids. Germline lookup yields CDR1 SGHDT and CDR2 YYEEEE. The CDR3 sequence: CASSFPGGRGELFF. The DNA of the CDR3 is TGTGCCAGCAGCTTCCCGGGGGGCAGAGGGGAGCTGTTTTTT.